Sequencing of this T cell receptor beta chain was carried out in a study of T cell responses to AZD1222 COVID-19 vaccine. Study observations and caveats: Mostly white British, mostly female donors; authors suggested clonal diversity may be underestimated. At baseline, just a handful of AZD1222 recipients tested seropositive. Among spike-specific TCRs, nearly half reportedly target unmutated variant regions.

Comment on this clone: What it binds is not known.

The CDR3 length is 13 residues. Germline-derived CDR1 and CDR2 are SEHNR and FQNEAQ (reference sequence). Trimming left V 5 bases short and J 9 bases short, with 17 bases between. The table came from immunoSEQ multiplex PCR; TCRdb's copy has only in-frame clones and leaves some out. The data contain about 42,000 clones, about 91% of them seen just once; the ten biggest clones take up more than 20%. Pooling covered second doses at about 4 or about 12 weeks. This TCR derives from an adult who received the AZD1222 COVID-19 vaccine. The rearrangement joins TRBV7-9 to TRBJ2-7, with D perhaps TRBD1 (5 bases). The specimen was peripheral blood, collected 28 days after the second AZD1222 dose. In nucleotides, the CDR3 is TGTGCCAGCAGCCCCCAAAAGGACCAGGGGCAGTACTTC. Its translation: CASSPQKDQGQYF.